This T cell receptor (beta chain) emerged from a study of CD8 T cells in Susac syndrome (dated by TCRdb to between 2018 and 2021). A note on the overall study: Whether CD8+ T cell activation and differentiation in Susac syndrome was antigen driven was tested using repertoire sequencing. CD8+ T cell repertoire clonality was compared between approximately 12 healthy donors, approximately 14 Susac syndrome patients and approximately 15 multiple sclerosis patients.

With respect to this clonotype: Its antigen is not yet known. No much larger clonotype is one base removed from it; base qualities were not supplied.

Peripheral blood CD8+ and CD4+ T cells from healthy donors, Susac syndrome patients and multiple sclerosis patients were profiled using high-throughput TCR beta sequencing. Treatment-naive patients with stable or active relapsing-remitting disease fulfilling revised McDonald criteria were used as multiple sclerosis controls. Bulk CD8+ and CD4+ T cells were purified by magnetic negative isolation, while CD8+ TEMRA cells were enriched using FACS. Blood was collected in EDTA tubes and processed within 24 hours, with PBMCs isolated through density gradient centrifugation. PBMCs intended for TCR sequencing were frozen in liquid nitrogen and were later thawed in a 37 degrees C water bath. The sorted or isolated CD4+, CD8+ and CD8+ TEMRA cells reached a purity of at least 90%. Paper-wide results and their limitations: The number of individuals in the TCR sequencing and HLA analysis was acknowledged as relatively small.

RNA was extracted using the RNeasy kit, and roughly 0.5 to 1 microgram was reverse transcribed with random hexamers. TCR beta CDR3 regions were amplified with the immunoSEQ multiplex PCR assay covering 54 Vbeta and 13 Jbeta segments. To correct PCR amplification bias, a synthetic template baseline was used for both primer optimization and computational correction. As for the original processing: Reads were annotated to V, D and J genes per IMGT and analyzed with immunoSEQ Analyzer, keeping only productive sequences. To calculate clonality, Shannon entropy was normalized by log2 of the number of productive unique sequences and then subtracted from one. Public and private clones were assessed among the 100 most prevalent clones of each patient and control. Clones were defined as Susac-specific if absent from the healthy and MS cohorts, from around 1,000 published viral clones and from other ImmuneACCESS disease sequences. TCRdb took the public reads, trimmed them with fastp at Q25, ran MiXCR for clone calling and kept in-frame beta chains. Each CDR3 protein appears once, grouped with its most common genes and DNA. It is TCRdb's table, rather than the study itself, that gives the V and J calls and clone size. This sample holds fewer than 150,000 distinct CDR3 sequences; about 93% were observed only once. The leading ten clones occupy approximately 0.24% of the sample.

The CDR3, from cysteine to phenylalanine, totals 13 residues. Solely the CDR3 DNA is kept, with 39 bases framed from the first base. CDR1 and CDR2 are drawn from the germline V gene (reference sequence): LGHDT, YNNKEL. At the junction V is shortened by 4 bases and J by 4 bases, with 11 bases in between. The clonotype originates from a human donor with multiple sclerosis. Sample: CD8+ T cells from PBMCs. The sequence joins TRBV3-1 to TRBJ2-7; the D gene is perhaps TRBD2, on 5 matching bases. The sequence in DNA is TGTGCCAGCAGCCCTACGCCGGGGTACGAGCAGTACTTC. The translation is CASSPTPGYEQYF.